This TCR beta chain was identified during a study of T cell repertoires in cytomegalovirus infection. Study context: In public TCR beta signatures, there were indications of both CMV infection and matching HLA type.

Study-wide results and caveats: It was HLA-C-restricted CMV-specific TCR beta clonotypes that dominated the response ex vivo. Carriers of CMV plus the relevant HLA were identified by cumulative public TCR beta family frequency.

The ends lost 6 bases at V and 6 bases at J; junction bases unmatched: 2. The germline gives CDR1 MNHEY, CDR2 SMNVEV (reference sequence). This CDR3 has 11 residues. This clonotype was observed at least ten times. The target antigen is unknown. TCRdb passed the reads through MiXCR, listing each CDR3 protein once. Of about 490,000 distinct CDR3 sequences listed, 16% were seen once; the top ten hold roughly 25%. The sample consisted of CD8+ T cells from PBMCs. The rearrangement joins TRBV27 to TRBJ2-7; 7 bases are a match to TRBD1. The clonotype originates from a human donor in good health (CMV status not recorded). Some clones in this sample may be carry-over from other donors' samples. The CDR3 nucleotides read TGTGCCAGCAGAGGGGGCGGCGAGCAGTACTTC. This translates into CASRGGGEQYF.